This TCR beta chain was retrieved from a study of blood T cell repertoires in COVID-19. Looking at the study overall: Samples taken during acute and convalescent COVID-19 were collected in the United States, Italy and Spain.

The V gene's germline CDR1 is MNHEY and CDR2 SVGEGT. V gave up 2 bases and J gave up 3 bases; unmatched junction bases: 6. The CDR3 runs 16 residues. The data were produced by immunoSEQ multiplex PCR, yet TCRdb's version contains in-frame clones alone and is incomplete. Of 280,000 or so clones listed, 90% are singletons. Clinical history as reported by participants underpinned cohort assignment. The chain uses TRBV6-2 or TRBV6-3 and TRBJ2-1; TRBD1 matches at 8 bases. The sequencing input was PBMCs or T cells enriched from blood (not recorded which). The sequence came from a woman under 30 with acute COVID-19. CDR3 loop: CASSYPSDRDYNEQFF. CDR3 bases: TGTGCCAGCAGTTACCCCTCGGACAGGGACTACAATGAGCAGTTCTTC.